A selection of T cell receptor beta chains follows, all from one sample in a study of response to subunit inactivated influenza vaccine. MiXCR, applied by TCRdb to the RT-PCR reads, yields one record per CDR3 protein. The sample includes about 520,000 distinct CDR3 sequences, 25% of them seen just once. Sequencing used CD4+ T cells sorted from PBMCs, obtained more than 4 days after vaccination. Receptor source: a man aged 50 or older who received an inactivated influenza vaccine. CDR3s include the opening cysteine and the closing phenylalanine or tryptophan. The order of the fields is J gene, clone size, D gene, V gene, CDR3 DNA, CDR3 protein. D genes are given only for firm matches. Clone size, where shown, is once, few, many, or a class for clones that have expanded.

J: TRBJ2-2
size: .
D: TRBD2
V: TRBV20-1
DNA: TGCAGTGCTAGGCGGCTAGCGGGAGGTCGGGGCACCGGGGAGCTGTTTTTT
CDR3: CSARRLAGGRGTGELFF

J: TRBJ1-1
size: few
D: .
V: TRBV7-2
DNA: TGTGCCAGCAGTCGAACTCGGACTGGGACTGAAGCTTTCTTT
CDR3: CASSRTRTGTEAFF

J: TRBJ2-3
size: few
D: TRBD1
V: TRBV24-1
DNA: TGTGCCACCAGTCGATGGACAGGGGGCACAGATACGCAGTATTTT
CDR3: CATSRWTGGTDTQYF

J: TRBJ1-2
size: few
D: .
V: TRBV20-1
DNA: TGCAGTGCTTCTTGGGGTGCCCATGGCTACACCTTC
CDR3: CSASWGAHGYTF

J: TRBJ2-7
size: few
D: .
V: TRBV7-8
DNA: TGTGCCAGCAGCAAGGGGGCCTACGAGCAGTACTTC
CDR3: CASSKGAYEQYF

J: TRBJ2-2
size: .
D: TRBD2
V: TRBV20-1
DNA: TGCAGTGCTAGAGATTTGCTAGCGGGAGTGGCCGGGGAGCTGTTTTTT
CDR3: CSARDLLAGVAGELFF

J: TRBJ1-5
size: few
D: TRBD1
V: TRBV20-1
DNA: TGCAGTGCTATTTTCGGGACAGTCAATCAGCCCCAGCATTTT
CDR3: CSAIFGTVNQPQHF

J: TRBJ2-7
size: .
D: TRBD2
V: TRBV28
DNA: TGTGCCAGCAGTTCTCTGGGACTAGCGGGAGTGGTCTACGAGCAGTACTTC
CDR3: CASSSLGLAGVVYEQYF

J: TRBJ1-2
size: many
D: TRBD1
V: TRBV29-1
DNA: TGCAGCGCTGGGACAGACAACTATGGCTACACCTTC
CDR3: CSAGTDNYGYTF

J: TRBJ1-2
size: .
D: .
V: TRBV18
DNA: TGTGCCAGCTCACCAGGATCCACGTCCAACTATGGCTACACCTTC
CDR3: CASSPGSTSNYGYTF

J: TRBJ2-1
size: few
D: TRBD1
V: TRBV9
DNA: TGTGCCAGCAGCGTAGCCGGGACAGGGCTAGGTGAGCAGTTCTTC
CDR3: CASSVAGTGLGEQFF

J: TRBJ1-5
size: many
D: .
V: TRBV6-5
DNA: TGTGCCAGCAGTTACCAGGTCAATCAGCCCCAGCATTTT
CDR3: CASSYQVNQPQHF

J: TRBJ2-2
size: .
D: TRBD1
V: TRBV6-1
DNA: TGTGCCAGCAGCCCCCGGGACAGGGTTCTTTTGAACACCGGGGAGCTGTTTTTT
CDR3: CASSPRDRVLLNTGELFF

J: TRBJ1-1
size: .
D: TRBD1
V: TRBV3-1
DNA: TGTGCCAGCAGCCAATACAGGGGGCGGTACACTGAAGCTTTCTTT
CDR3: CASSQYRGRYTEAFF

J: TRBJ2-7
size: once
D: .
V: TRBV21-1
DNA: TGTGCCAGCAGCACGACTAGCGGGAGTACCGAGCAGTACTTC
CDR3: CASSTTSGSTEQYF

J: TRBJ2-5
size: .
D: TRBD2
V: TRBV4-3
DNA: TGCGCCAGCAGCCAAGACTGGAGGGAGGGAGAGACCCAGTACTTC
CDR3: CASSQDWREGETQYF

J: TRBJ1-5
size: .
D: .
V: TRBV7-9
DNA: TGTGCCAGCAGCCCCGGGGAGGGTGGGGATCAGCCCCAGCATTTT
CDR3: CASSPGEGGDQPQHF